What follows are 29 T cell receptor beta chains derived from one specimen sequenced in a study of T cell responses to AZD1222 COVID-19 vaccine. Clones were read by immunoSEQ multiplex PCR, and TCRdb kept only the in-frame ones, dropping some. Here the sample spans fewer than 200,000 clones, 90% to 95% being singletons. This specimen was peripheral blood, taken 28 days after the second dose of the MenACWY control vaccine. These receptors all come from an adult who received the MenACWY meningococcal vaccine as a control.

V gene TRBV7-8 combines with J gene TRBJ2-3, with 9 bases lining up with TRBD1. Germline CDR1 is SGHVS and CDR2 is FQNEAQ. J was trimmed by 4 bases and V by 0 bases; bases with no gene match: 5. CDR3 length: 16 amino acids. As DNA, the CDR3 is TGTGCCAGCAGCTTAGCTAGGACAGGGGATGCAGATACGCAGTATTTT. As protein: CASSLARTGDADTQYF.

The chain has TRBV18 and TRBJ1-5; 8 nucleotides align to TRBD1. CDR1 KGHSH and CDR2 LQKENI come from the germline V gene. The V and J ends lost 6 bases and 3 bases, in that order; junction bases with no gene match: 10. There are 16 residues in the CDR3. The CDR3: CASSHGQGLVNQPQHF. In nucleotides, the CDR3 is TGTGCCAGCTCTCATGGACAGGGCCTCGTCAATCAGCCCCAGCATTTT.

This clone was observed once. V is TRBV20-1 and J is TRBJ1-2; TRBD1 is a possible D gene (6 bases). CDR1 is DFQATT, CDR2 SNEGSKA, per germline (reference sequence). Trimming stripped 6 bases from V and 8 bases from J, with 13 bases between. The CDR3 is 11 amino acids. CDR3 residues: CSARRGVGYTF. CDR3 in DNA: TGCAGTGCCAGAAGGGGGGTCGGCTACACCTTC.

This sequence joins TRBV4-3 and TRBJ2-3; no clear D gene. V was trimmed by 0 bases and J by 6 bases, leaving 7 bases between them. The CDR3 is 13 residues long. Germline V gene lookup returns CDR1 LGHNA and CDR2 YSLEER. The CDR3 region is CASSQDDRDTQYF. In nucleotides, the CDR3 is TGCGCCAGCAGCCAAGATGACCGGGATACGCAGTATTTT.

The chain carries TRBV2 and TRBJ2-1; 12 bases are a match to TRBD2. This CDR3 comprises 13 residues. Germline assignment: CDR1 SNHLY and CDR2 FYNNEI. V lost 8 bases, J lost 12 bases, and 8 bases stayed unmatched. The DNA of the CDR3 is TGTGCCAGCGAGACTAGCGGGGGCTGGGGGCAGTTCTTC. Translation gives CASETSGGWGQFF.

The CDR3 loop reads CASSQRPAVNTGELFF. The CDR3 region has the DNA TGTGCCAGCAGCCAAAGGCCAGCGGTAAACACCGGGGAGCTGTTTTTT. V gene TRBV7-9 combines with J gene TRBJ2-2; D perhaps matches TRBD2 (5 bases). From germline, CDR1 is SEHNR and CDR2 FQNEAQ (reference sequence). Trimming took 5 bases from V and 2 from J, leaving 15 bases between them. The CDR3 runs 16 residues.

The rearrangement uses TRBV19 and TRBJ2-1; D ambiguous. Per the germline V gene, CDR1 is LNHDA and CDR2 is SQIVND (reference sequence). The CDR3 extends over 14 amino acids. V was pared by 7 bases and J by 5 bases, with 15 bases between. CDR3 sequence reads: CASTGVAINNEQFF. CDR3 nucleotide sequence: TGTGCCAGTACGGGTGTTGCAATCAACAATGAGCAGTTCTTC.

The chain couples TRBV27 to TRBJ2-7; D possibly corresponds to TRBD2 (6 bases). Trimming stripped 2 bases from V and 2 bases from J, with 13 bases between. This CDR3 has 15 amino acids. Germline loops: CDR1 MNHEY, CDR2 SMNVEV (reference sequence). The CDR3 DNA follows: TGTGCCAGCAGTTTACGGGAGACGGGGGCCTACGAGCAGTACTTC. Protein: CASSLRETGAYEQYF.

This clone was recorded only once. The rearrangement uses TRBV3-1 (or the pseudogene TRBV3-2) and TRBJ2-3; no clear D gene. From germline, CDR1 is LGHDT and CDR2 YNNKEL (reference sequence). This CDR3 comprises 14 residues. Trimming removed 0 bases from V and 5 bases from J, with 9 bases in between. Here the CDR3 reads CASSQEYRQDTQYF. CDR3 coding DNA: TGTGCCAGCAGCCAAGAATACAGACAAGATACGCAGTATTTT.

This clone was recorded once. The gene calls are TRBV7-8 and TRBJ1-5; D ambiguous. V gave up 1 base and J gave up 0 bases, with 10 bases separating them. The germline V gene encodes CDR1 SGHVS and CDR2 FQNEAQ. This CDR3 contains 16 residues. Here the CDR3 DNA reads TGTGCCAGCAGCTTAGAGGGAATGTATAGCAATCAGCCCCAGCATTTT. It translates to CASSLEGMYSNQPQHF.

This CDR3 reads CASSSGFEAFF. In nucleotides, the CDR3 is TGTGCCAGCAGTTCTGGATTTGAAGCTTTCTTT. The chain recombines TRBV12-3 or TRBV12-4 with TRBJ1-1; no reliable D call. Trimming stripped 4 bases from V and 7 bases from J, with 7 bases between. This CDR3 has 11 residues.

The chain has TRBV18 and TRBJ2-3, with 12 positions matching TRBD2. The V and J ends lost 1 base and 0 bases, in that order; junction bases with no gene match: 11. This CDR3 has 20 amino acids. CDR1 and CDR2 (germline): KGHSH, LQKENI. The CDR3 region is CASSPRRNSGLAGSTDTQYF. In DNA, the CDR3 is TGTGCCAGCTCACCACGTCGTAACTCAGGACTAGCGGGAAGCACAGATACGCAGTATTTT.

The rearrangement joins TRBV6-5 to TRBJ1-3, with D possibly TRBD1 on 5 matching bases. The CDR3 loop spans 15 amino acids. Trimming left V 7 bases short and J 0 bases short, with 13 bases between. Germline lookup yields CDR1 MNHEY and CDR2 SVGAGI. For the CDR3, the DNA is TGTGCCAGCACCGAGGGGCAGCTCTCTGGAAACACCATATATTTT. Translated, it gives CASTEGQLSGNTIYF.

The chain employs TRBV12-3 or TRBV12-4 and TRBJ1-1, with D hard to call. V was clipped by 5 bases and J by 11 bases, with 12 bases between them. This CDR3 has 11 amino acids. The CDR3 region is CASSLEIRAFF. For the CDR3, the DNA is TGTGCCAGCAGTCTTGAAATAAGGGCTTTCTTT.

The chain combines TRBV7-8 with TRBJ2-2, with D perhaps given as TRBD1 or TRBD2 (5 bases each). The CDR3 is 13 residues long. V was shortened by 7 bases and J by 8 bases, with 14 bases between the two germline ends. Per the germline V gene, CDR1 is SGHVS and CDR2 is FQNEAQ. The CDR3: CASIPEGFGELFF. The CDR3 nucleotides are TGTGCCAGCATCCCTGAGGGGTTTGGGGAGCTGTTTTTT.

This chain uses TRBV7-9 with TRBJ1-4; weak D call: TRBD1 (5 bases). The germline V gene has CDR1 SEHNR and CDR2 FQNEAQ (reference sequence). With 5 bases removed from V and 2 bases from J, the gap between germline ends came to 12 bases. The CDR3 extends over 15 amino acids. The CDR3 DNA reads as TGTGCCAGCAGCGAGACGGGGGGGACTAATGAAAAACTGTTTTTT. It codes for CASSETGGTNEKLFF.

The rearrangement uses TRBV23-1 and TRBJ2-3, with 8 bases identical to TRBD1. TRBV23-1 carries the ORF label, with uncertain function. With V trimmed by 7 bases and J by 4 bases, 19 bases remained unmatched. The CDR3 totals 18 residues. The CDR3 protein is CASTLTGVLPTTADTQYF. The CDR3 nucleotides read TGCGCCAGCACCCTGACAGGGGTCCTCCCCACCACGGCAGATACGCAGTATTTT.

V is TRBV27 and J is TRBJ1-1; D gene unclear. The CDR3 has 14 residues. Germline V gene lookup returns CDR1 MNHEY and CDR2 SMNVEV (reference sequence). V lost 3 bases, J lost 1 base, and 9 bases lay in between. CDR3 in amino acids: CASSFGWGNTEAFF. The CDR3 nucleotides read TGTGCCAGCAGTTTCGGGTGGGGGAACACTGAAGCTTTCTTT.

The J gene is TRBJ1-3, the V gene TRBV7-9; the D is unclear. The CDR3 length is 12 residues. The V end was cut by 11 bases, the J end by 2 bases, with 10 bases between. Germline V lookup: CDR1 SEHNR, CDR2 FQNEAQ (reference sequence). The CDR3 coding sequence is TGTGCCCTCGGACCAACTGGAAACACCATATATTTT. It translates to CALGPTGNTIYF.

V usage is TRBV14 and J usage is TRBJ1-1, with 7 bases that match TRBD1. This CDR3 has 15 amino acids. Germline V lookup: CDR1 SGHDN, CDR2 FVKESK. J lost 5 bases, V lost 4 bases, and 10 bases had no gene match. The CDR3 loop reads CASSLYRGGSTEAFF. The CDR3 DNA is TGTGCCAGCAGCCTATACAGGGGAGGGAGTACTGAAGCTTTCTTT.

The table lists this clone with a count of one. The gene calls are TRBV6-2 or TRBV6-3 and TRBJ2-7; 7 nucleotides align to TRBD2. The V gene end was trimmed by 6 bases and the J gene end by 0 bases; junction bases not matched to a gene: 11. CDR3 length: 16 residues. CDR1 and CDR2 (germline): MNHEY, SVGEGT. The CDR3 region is CASSRGRGIFSYEQYF. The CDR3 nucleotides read TGTGCCAGCAGCCGCGGGAGAGGGATTTTCTCCTACGAGCAGTACTTC.

This CDR3 is CASSTHTGTGGDQPQHF. CDR3 nucleotide sequence: TGTGCCAGCAGTACGCACACTGGGACAGGGGGCGATCAGCCCCAGCATTTT. The chain uses TRBV28 and TRBJ1-5; 12 positions agree with TRBD1. The V gene end was trimmed by 5 bases and the J gene end by 5 bases; junction bases not matched to a gene: 10. Germline V gene lookup returns CDR1 MDHEN and CDR2 SYDVKM. This CDR3 has 17 residues.

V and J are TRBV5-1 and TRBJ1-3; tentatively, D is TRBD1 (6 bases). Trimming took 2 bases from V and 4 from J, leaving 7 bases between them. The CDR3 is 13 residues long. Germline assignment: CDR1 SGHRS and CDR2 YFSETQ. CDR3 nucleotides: TGCGCCAGCAGCTTCGACAGGGGAAACACCATATATTTT. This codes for CASSFDRGNTIYF.

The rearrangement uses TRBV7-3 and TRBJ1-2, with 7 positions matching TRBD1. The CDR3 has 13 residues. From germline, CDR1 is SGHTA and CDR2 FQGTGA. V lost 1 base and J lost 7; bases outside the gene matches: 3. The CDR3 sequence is CASSLRTGIGYTF. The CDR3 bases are TGTGCCAGCAGCTTAAGGACAGGCATTGGCTACACCTTC.

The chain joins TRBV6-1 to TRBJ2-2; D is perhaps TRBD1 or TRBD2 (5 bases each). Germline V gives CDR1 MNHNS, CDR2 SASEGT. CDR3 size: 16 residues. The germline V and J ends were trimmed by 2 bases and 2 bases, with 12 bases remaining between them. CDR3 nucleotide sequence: TGTGCCAGCAGTGAATCAGCTGGGGGAAACACCGGGGAGCTGTTTTTT. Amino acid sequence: CASSESAGGNTGELFF.

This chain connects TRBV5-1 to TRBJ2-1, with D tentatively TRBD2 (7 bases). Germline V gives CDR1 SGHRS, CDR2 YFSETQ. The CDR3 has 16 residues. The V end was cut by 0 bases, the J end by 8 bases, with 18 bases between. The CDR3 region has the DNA TGCGCCAGCAGCTTGGAGACAGGAGGAAGCGGGGATGAGCAGTTCTTC. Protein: CASSLETGGSGDEQFF.

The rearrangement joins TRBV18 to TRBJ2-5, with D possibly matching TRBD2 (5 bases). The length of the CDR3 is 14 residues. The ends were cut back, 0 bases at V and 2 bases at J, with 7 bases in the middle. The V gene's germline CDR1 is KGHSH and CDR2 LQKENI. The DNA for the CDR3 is TGTGCCAGCTCACCACCGACGGGACAAGAGACCCAGTACTTC. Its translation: CASSPPTGQETQYF.

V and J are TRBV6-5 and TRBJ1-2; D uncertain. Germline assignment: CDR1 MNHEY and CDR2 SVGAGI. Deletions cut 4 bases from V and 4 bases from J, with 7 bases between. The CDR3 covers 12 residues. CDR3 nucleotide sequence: TGTGCCAGCAGTTCCTACACCTATGGCTACACCTTC. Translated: CASSSYTYGYTF.

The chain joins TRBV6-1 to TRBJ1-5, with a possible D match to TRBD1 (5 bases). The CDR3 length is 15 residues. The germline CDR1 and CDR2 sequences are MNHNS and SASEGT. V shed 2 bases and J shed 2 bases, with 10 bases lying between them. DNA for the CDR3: TGTGCCAGCAGTGAACTCCAGGGAGGCAATCAGCCCCAGCATTTT. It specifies CASSELQGGNQPQHF.